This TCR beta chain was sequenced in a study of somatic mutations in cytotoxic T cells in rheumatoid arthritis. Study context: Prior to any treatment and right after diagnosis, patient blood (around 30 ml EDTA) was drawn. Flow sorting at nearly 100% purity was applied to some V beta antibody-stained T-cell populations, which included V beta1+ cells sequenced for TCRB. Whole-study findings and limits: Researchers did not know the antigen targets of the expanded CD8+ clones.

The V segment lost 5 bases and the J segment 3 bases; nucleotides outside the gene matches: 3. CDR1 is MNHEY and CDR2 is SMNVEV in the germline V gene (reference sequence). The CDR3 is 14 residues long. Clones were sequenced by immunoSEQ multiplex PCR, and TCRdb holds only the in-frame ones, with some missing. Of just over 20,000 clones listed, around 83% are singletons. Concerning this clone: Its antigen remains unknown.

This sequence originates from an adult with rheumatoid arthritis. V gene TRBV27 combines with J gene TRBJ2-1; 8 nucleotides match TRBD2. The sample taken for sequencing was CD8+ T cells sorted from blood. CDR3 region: CASSLSGDYNEQFF. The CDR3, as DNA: TGTGCCAGCAGTCTTAGCGGGGACTACAATGAGCAGTTCTTC.